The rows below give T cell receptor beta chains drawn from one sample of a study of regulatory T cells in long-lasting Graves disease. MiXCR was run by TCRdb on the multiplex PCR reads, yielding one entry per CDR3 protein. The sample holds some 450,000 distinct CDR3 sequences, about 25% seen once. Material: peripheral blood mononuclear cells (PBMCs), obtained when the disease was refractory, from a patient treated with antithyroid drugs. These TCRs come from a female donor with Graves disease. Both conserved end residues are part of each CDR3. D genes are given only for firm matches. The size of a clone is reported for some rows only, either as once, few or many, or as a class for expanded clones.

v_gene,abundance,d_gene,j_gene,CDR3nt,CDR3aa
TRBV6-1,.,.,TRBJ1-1,TGTGCCAGCAAAAGGGCCAATGAAGCTTTCTTT,CASKRANEAFF
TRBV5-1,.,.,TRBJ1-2,TGCGCCAGCAGCTTGGTTGCTCGGCAGACGGGTTATGGCTACACCTTC,CASSLVARQTGYGYTF
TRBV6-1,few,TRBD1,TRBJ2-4,TGTGCCAGCAGTAGACAGGGGGGCCCAGCCAAAAACATTCAGTACTTC,CASSRQGGPAKNIQYF
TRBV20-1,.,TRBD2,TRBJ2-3,TGCAGTGCTAGACTAGCGGGCAATACGCAGTATTTT,CSARLAGNTQYF
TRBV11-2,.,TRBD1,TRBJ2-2,TGTGCCAGCAGGAAAGCTAGGGACAGGTCTGTCACCGGGGAGCTGTTTTTT,CASRKARDRSVTGELFF
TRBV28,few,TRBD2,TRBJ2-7,TGTGCCACCTCACCTCTCAAACTAGCGGGTCCAACCTACGAGCAGTACTTC,CATSPLKLAGPTYEQYF
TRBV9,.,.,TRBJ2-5,TGTGCCAGCAGCGTAAGGCCATCCCAGGAGACCCAGTACTTC,CASSVRPSQETQYF
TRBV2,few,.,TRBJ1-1,TGTGACCACTGGAGGACAAGGCGCCCCAAACCGAGATTGAACACTGAAGCTTTCTTT,CDHWRTRRPKPRLNTEAFF
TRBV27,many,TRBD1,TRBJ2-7,TGTGCCAGCAGTTTATCGGACAGGGGGGCAGGCTACGAGCAGTACTTC,CASSLSDRGAGYEQYF
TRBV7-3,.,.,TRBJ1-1,TGTGCCAGCAGCTTAGGATCGAAGAACACTGAAGCTTTCTTT,CASSLGSKNTEAFF
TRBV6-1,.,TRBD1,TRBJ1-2,TGTGCCAGCAGCGGACAGGGCGCTGGCTACACCTTC,CASSGQGAGYTF
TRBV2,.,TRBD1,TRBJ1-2,TGTGCCAGCCGGGGGACAGTCTATGGCTACACCTTC,CASRGTVYGYTF
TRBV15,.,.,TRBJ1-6,TGTGCCACCAGCACCAGGACCGGGACAAGGAATTCACCCCTCCACTTT,CATSTRTGTRNSPLHF
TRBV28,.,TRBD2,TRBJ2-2,TGTGCCAGCAGAACTAGCGGGCTCACCGGGGAGCTGTTTTTT,CASRTSGLTGELFF
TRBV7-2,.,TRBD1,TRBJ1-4,TGTGCCAGCAGCAGCCAGTCGAGGGGGCGGAATGAAAAACTGTTTTTT,CASSSQSRGRNEKLFF
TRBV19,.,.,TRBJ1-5,TGTGCCAGTAGTATAGCTGGGGGGCATTATGAGCGTCAGCCCCAGCATTTT,CASSIAGGHYERQPQHF
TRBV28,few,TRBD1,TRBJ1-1,TGTGCCAGCAGTCGGGACAGGGTTGAGAGCACTGAAGCTTTCTTT,CASSRDRVESTEAFF
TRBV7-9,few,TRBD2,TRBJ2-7,TGTGCCAGCAGGGTTAGCGGGAGTTTGACCGAGCAGTACTTC,CASRVSGSLTEQYF
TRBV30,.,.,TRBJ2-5,TGTGCCTGGAGTGACGGACGTACCGAGACCCAGTACTTC,CAWSDGRTETQYF
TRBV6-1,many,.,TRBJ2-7,TGTGCCAGCAGTAATAGCGGCTCCTACGAGCAGTACTTC,CASSNSGSYEQYF
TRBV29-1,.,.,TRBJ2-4,TGCAGCGTAGCAGACAGAAACAAAAACATTCAGTACTTC,CSVADRNKNIQYF
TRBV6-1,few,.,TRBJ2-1,TGTGCCAGCAGTGACGGTCGGAACAATGAGCAGTTCTTC,CASSDGRNNEQFF
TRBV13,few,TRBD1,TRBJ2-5,TGTGCCAGCAGCTTCACCGGGACAGGGGGCCGGGAGACCCAGTACTTC,CASSFTGTGGRETQYF
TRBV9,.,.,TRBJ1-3,TGTGCCAGCAGCGTAGAATTAAAGGGAAACACCATATATTTT,CASSVELKGNTIYF
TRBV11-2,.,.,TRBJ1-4,TGTGCCAGCAGCTTAGAAGGCAGAGGAAATGAAAAACTGTTTTTT,CASSLEGRGNEKLFF
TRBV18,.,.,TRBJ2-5,TGTGCCAGCTCCCCCCAGATGACACAAGAGACCCAGTACTTC,CASSPQMTQETQYF
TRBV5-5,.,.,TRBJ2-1,TGTGCCAGCAGCTTGTGGTCTAGCCGGGACAATGAGCAGTTCTTC,CASSLWSSRDNEQFF
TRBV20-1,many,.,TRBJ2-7,TGCAGTGCTAGTCCCGTGGACGGACAGACCTACGAGCAGTACTTC,CSASPVDGQTYEQYF
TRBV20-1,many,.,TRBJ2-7,TGCAGTGCTGGTCCGGTTCTGCGGCCTTACGAGCAGTACTTC,CSAGPVLRPYEQYF
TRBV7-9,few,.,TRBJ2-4,TGTGCCAGCAGCTTATTAGACAGGCCTCAGTACTTC,CASSLLDRPQYF
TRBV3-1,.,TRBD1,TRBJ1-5,TGTGCCAGCAGCCGGGACAGCGAAAGCAATCAGCCCCAGCATTTT,CASSRDSESNQPQHF
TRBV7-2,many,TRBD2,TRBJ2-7,TGTGCCAGCAGCCAGAGACTAGCGGGGGACTACGAGCAGTACTTC,CASSQRLAGDYEQYF
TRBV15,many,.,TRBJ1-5,TGTGCCACCAGCAGAGATTGGGTACAGGGTGATGCAAGCCCAAGGCAGCCCCAGCATTTT,CATSRDWVQGDASPRQPQHF
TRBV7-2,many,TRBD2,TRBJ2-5,TGTGCCAGCAGCCCATCAGCCGGGAGGCAAGAGACCCAGTACTTC,CASSPSAGRQETQYF
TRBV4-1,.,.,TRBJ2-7,TGCGCCAGCAGCCAAGGGGTTATGGGCCACGAGCAGTACTTC,CASSQGVMGHEQYF
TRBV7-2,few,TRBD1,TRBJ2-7,TGTGCCAGCACTTCTTCCGGGACAGGGGGCTACGAGCAGTACTTC,CASTSSGTGGYEQYF
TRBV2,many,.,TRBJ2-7,TGTGCCAGCAGTGACGCAGGGAACTACGAGCAGTACTTC,CASSDAGNYEQYF
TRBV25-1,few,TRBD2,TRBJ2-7,TGTGCCAGCAGTGTACGGGGGGAAGGAGGCGAGCAGTACTTC,CASSVRGEGGEQYF
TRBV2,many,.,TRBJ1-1,TGTGCCACCAGGCTTCGAGGGGCGAACACTGAAGCTTTCTTT,CATRLRGANTEAFF
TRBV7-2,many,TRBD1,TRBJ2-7,TGTGCCAGCAGTGGGACAGGGACCTTCTACGAGCAGTACTTC,CASSGTGTFYEQYF
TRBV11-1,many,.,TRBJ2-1,TGTGCCAGCAGCTTAAGAGACACCTACAATGAGCAGTTCTTC,CASSLRDTYNEQFF
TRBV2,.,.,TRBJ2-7,TGTGCCAGCAGTGTTCTAGAAGAGCAGTACTTC,CASSVLEEQYF
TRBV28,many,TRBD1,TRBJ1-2,TGTGCCAGCAGTCCAGGGACAGATAACTATGGCTACACCTTC,CASSPGTDNYGYTF
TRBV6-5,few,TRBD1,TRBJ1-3,TGTGCCAGCAGTTACTCAAAGCCGGGACAGTTTTCCTCTGGAAACACCATATATTTT,CASSYSKPGQFSSGNTIYF
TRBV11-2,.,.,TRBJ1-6,TGTGCCAGCAGTTCAGACAGGCGGAATTCACCCCTCCACTTT,CASSSDRRNSPLHF
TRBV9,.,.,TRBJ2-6,TGTGCCAGCAGCGTTGAGGAGGGCTCAGGGGCCAACGTCCTGACTTTC,CASSVEEGSGANVLTF
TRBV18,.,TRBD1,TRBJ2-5,TGTGCCAGCTCACGGACAGGGTTTCAAGAGACCCAGTACTTC,CASSRTGFQETQYF
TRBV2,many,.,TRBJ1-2,TGTGCCAGCAGAACCATTAGATCCGGCTACACCTTC,CASRTIRSGYTF
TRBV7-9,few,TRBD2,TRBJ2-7,TGTGCCAGCAGCCCGGCGGGGGGTTATCGGGAGCAGTACTTC,CASSPAGGYREQYF
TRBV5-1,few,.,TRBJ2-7,TGCGCCAGCAGCTTGGGAACCCGGGCCTTGCGCGAATACGAGCAGTACTTC,CASSLGTRALREYEQYF
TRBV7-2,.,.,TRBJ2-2,TGTGCCAGCACCAGGGGGAGGGTAGCCGGGCCCGGGGAGCTGTTTTTT,CASTRGRVAGPGELFF
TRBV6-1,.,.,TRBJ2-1,TGTGCCAGCAATACTGGGACAAGCTCCTACAATGAGCAGTTCTTC,CASNTGTSSYNEQFF
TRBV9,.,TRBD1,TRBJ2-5,TGTGCCAGCAGCGTGGGGACAGGGGCTGGAGAGACCCAGTACTTC,CASSVGTGAGETQYF
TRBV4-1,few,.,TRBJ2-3,TGCGCCAGCAGCCAAGTTTACAGGGTTTTACCCACAGATACGCAGTATTTT,CASSQVYRVLPTDTQYF
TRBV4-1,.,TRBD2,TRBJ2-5,TGCGCCAGCAGCCTTAAGACTAGCGGAGGGGAAAAGACCCAGTACTTC,CASSLKTSGGEKTQYF